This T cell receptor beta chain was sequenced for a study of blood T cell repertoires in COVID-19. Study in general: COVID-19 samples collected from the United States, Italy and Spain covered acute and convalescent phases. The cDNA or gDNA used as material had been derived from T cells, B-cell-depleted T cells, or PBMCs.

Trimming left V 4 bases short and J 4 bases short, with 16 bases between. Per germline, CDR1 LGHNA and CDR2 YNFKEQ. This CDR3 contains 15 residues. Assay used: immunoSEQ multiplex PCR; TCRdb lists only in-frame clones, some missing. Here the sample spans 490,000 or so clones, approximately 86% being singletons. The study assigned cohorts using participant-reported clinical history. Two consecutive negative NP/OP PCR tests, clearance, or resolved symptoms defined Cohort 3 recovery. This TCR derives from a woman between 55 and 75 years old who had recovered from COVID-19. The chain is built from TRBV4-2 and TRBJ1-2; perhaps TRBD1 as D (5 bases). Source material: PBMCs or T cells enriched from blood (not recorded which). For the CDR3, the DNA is TGTGCCAGCAGCCTAGAACCAGACAGAGCCTATGGCTACACCTTC. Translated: CASSLEPDRAYGYTF.